The next 4 T cell receptor beta chains were all read from a single sample in a study of blood T cell repertoires in COVID-19. Using immunoSEQ multiplex PCR, the repertoire was profiled, and TCRdb retains in-frame clones only, with some absent. In the table there are 270,000 or so clones, approximately 86% of which are singletons. Sequencing input: peripheral blood. The receptors come from a woman younger than 35 with acute or convalescent COVID-19.

The chain carries TRBV7-8 and TRBJ1-6; 8 nucleotides match TRBD1. Germline V gene lookup returns CDR1 SGHVS and CDR2 FQNEAQ. The CDR3 length is 12 residues. V was clipped by 5 bases and J by 14 bases; unmatched bases: 5. CDR3 DNA sequence: TGTGCCAGCAGCCCCCCGGACAGGGCCCTCCACTTT. Translated, it gives CASSPPDRALHF.

The gene calls are TRBV24-1 and TRBJ2-7, with 9 bases identical to TRBD1. The length of the CDR3 is 16 residues. Losses at the gene ends were 9 bases for V and 0 bases for J; bases not matched to a gene: 11. CDR1 is KGHDR, CDR2 SFDVKD, per germline. The DNA of the CDR3 is TGTGCCACCTATGCCGGACAGGGGCCCTCCTCCTACGAGCAGTACTTC. This encodes CATYAGQGPSSYEQYF.

This clone was seen once. This chain links TRBV28 with TRBJ2-1; 8 bases agree with TRBD2. The CDR3 is made up of 14 amino acids. Trimming at V came to 7 bases and at J to 9 bases, leaving 11 bases not matched to a gene. CDR1 is MDHEN, CDR2 SYDVKM, per germline. The CDR3 DNA is TGTGCCAGCAAAAGGGAAATCGGACTAGCTGAGCAGTTCTTC. This sequence encodes CASKREIGLAEQFF.

The DNA of the CDR3 is TGTGCCAGCAGTATCCGGGACATGGGCGAGCAGTACTTC. Its translation is CASSIRDMGEQYF. The rearrangement links TRBV6-2 or TRBV6-3 to TRBJ2-7; D is possibly TRBD1 (6 bases). The CDR3 contains 13 residues. Germline V gene sequence: CDR1 MNHEY, CDR2 SVGEGT. Trimming left V 5 bases short and J 6 bases short, with 14 bases between.